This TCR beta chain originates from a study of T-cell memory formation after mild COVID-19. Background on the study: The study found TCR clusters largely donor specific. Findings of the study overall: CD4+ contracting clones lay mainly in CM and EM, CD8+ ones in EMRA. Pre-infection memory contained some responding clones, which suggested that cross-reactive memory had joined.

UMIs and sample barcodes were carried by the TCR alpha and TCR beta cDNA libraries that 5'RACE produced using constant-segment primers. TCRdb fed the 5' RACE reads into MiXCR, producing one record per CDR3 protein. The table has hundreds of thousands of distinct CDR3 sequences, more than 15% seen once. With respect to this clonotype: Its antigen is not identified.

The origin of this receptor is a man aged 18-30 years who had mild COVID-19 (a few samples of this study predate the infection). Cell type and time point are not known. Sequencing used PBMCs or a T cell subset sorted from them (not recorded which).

The CDR3 DNA sequence: TGTGCCAGCAGTTACTCGCCTACAGCTAAGAGTCAGCATTTT. Translating gives CASSYSPTAKSQHF. This chain connects TRBV6-2 or TRBV6-3 to TRBJ1-5, with no clear D. The CDR3 has 14 residues. CDR1 MNHEY and CDR2 SVGEGT come from the germline V gene. The germline V and J ends were trimmed by 0 bases and 13 bases, with 16 bases remaining between them.